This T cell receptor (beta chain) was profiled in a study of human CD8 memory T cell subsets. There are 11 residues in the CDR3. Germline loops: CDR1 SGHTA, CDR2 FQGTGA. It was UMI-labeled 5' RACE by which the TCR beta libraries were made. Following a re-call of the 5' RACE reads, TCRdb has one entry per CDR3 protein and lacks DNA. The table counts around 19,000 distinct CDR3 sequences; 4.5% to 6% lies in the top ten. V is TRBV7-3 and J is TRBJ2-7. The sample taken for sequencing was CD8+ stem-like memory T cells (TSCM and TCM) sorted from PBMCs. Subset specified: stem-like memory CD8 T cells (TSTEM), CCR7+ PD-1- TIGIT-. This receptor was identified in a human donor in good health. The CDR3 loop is CASRSSYEQYF.